This T cell receptor (beta chain) came from a study of identical twins. The V end was cut by 2 bases, the J end by 0 bases, with 17 bases between. CDR3 length equals 18 residues. Germline assignment: CDR1 KGHDR and CDR2 SFDVKD. This clonotype was recorded a few times. TCRdb re-called the 5' RACE reads through MiXCR, storing one row per CDR3 protein. Here the sample spans hundreds of thousands of distinct CDR3 sequences, around 22% being singletons. This same sample was also taken into another study, of yellow fever vaccine responses in identical twins.

Sequenced: CD4+ T cells sorted from blood. The clonotype comes from a woman under 30 in good health. The chain recombines TRBV24-1 with TRBJ2-3, with D tentatively TRBD2 (7 bases). CDR3 protein: CATSDSRGAGASTDTQYF. The CDR3 nucleotides are TGTGCCACCAGTGATTCCCGCGGGGCGGGGGCTAGCACAGATACGCAGTATTTT.